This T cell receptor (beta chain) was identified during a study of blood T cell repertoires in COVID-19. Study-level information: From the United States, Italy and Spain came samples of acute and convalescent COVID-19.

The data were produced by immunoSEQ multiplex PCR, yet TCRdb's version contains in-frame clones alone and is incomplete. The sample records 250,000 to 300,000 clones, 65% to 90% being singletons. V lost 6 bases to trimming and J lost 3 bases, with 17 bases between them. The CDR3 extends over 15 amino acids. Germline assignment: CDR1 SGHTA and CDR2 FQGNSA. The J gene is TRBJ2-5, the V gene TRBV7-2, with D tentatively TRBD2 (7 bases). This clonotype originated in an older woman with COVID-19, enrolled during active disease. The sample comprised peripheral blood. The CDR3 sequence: CASRLMGGREETQYF. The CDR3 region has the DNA TGTGCCAGCAGGCTGATGGGGGGGCGAGAAGAGACCCAGTACTTC.